Included here is one T cell receptor beta chain sequence, with context. Antigen: not known. The PCR used 60 Vbeta and 13 Jbeta primers. Clones were read by immunoSEQ multiplex PCR, and TCRdb kept only the in-frame ones, dropping some. The data contain about 130,000 clones, 75% to 90% of them singletons. The data were taken from a study of cytomegalovirus exposure and HLA in healthy donors. Study outcomes and limitations: Some TCR beta chains (approximately 180 of them) were listed as cytomegalovirus-associated.

From germline, CDR1 is SGHVS and CDR2 FQNEAQ. The germline V and J ends were trimmed by 5 bases and 7 bases, with 33 bases remaining between them. The CDR3 spans 21 residues. J is TRBJ1-6 and V is TRBV7-8, with a tentative D call TRBD1 (5 bases). This sequence originates from a man aged 18 to 30 in good health and CMV-seropositive. Input material: PBMCs. Here the CDR3 reads CASSRSRDDGGIWAMNSPLHF. The CDR3 DNA reads as TGTGCCAGCAGCCGGTCGAGGGATGACGGGGGGATATGGGCAATGAATTCACCCCTCCACTTT.